The sequence of this T cell receptor (beta chain) was determined in a study of cytomegalovirus exposure and HLA in healthy donors. Turning to the study itself: Out of roughly 170 million T cells, an earlier analysis found fewer than 140 million unique TCR beta sequences in total. In an early release, HLA-typed donors contributed approximately 82 million unique TCR sequences.

Likely unrecorded immune exposures existed in these nominally healthy donors. The CDR3 is 16 amino acids. CDR1 is MNHNS, CDR2 SASEGT, per germline. Trimming at V came to 3 bases and at J to 8 bases, leaving 8 bases not matched to a gene. Primers included in the PCR were 60 Vbeta and 13 Jbeta primers. Using immunoSEQ multiplex PCR, the repertoire was profiled, and TCRdb retains in-frame clones only, with some absent. Here the sample spans some 60,000 clones, about four fifths being singletons. This chain connects TRBV6-1 to TRBJ2-1; 12 positions match TRBD2. Sample: PBMCs. The TCR originated in a middle-aged man in good health and CMV-seronegative. CDR3 in amino acids: CASSDGTSGRGHEQFF. The DNA of the CDR3 is TGTGCCAGCAGTGATGGGACTAGCGGGCGGGGGCATGAGCAGTTCTTC.